Listed below are T cell receptor beta chains from one sample, sequenced in a study of graft-versus-host responses after intestinal transplantation. Clones were read by immunoSEQ multiplex PCR, and TCRdb kept only the in-frame ones, dropping some. Altogether 20,000 to 25,000 clones are present, roughly 44% being singletons, with the ten largest covering more than 1.2%. The source material was alloreactive CD8+ T cells from a mixed lymphocyte reaction culture, sampled before transplantation. Receptors were obtained from a human patient who was an organ donor for intestinal transplantation. Each CDR3 is given with its conserved first and last residue. A D gene is named only where the DNA matches it firmly. The size field is filled for only some rows; it gives once, few, many or a size class.

>TRBV6-4|-|TRBD1|TRBJ2-7
CATDQVGRGYEQYF
TGTGCCACCGATCAAGTGGGCAGGGGGTACGAGCAGTACTTC
>TRBV30|few|TRBD2|TRBJ2-7
CAWSRLAGSYEQYF
TGTGCCTGGAGTAGACTAGCGGGAAGCTACGAGCAGTACTTC
>TRBV7-9|medium-sized|TRBD2|TRBJ2-7
CASSPQLAASYEQYF
TGTGCCAGCAGCCCTCAACTAGCGGCCTCCTACGAGCAGTACTTC
>TRBV27|once|TRBD2|TRBJ2-3
CASSFFRLAGLRGTQYF
TGTGCCAGCAGTTTCTTCCGACTAGCGGGGCTTAGGGGTACGCAGTATTTT
>TRBV6-1|-|-|TRBJ2-1
CASRGGNYFNEQFF
TGTGCCAGCAGGGGCGGAAACTACTTCAATGAGCAGTTCTTC
>TRBV4-3|few|-|TRBJ2-7
CASSQNPGHPYEQYF
TGCGCCAGCAGCCAGAACCCGGGACACCCCTACGAGCAGTACTTC
>TRBV6-6|-|-|TRBJ2-7
CASSYNAVQGHEQYF
TGTGCCAGCAGTTACAATGCGGTACAGGGCCACGAGCAGTACTTC
>TRBV4-1|-|TRBD2|TRBJ2-1
CASSQKTSGRVDEQFF
TGCGCCAGCAGCCAAAAGACTAGCGGGAGGGTTGATGAGCAGTTCTTC
>TRBV11-2|medium-sized|-|TRBJ2-4
CASSSLGNIQYF
TGTGCCAGCAGCTCATTGGGAAACATTCAGTACTTC
>TRBV9|-|-|TRBJ2-1
CASSVAGGINEQFF
TGTGCCAGCAGCGTAGCTGGGGGGATCAATGAGCAGTTCTTC
>TRBV27|once|-|TRBJ2-1
CASSFPNEQFF
TGTGCCAGCAGTTTCCCAAATGAGCAGTTCTTC
>TRBV5-1|few|-|TRBJ2-1
CASSLVQYNEQFF
TGCGCCAGCAGCTTGGTCCAGTACAATGAGCAGTTCTTC
>TRBV4-3|-|-|TRBJ2-3
CASSLQLERDTQYF
TGCGCCAGCAGCCTGCAACTAGAAAGAGATACGCAGTATTTT
>TRBV7-6|-|TRBD2|TRBJ2-5
CASSLLTSGRAGETQYF
TGTGCCAGCAGCTTACTGACTAGCGGGAGGGCCGGGGAGACCCAGTACTTC
>TRBV4-1|-|-|TRBJ2-7
CASSRSPSYEQYF
TGCGCCAGCAGCCGGTCCCCATCCTACGAGCAGTACTTC
>TRBV21-1|-|-|TRBJ2-1
CASSKSQATVPDTQGDEQFF
TGTGCCAGCAGCAAGTCCCAGGCCACCGTTCCGGACACCCAGGGGGATGAGCAGTTCTTC
>TRBV4-1|few|-|TRBJ2-7
CASSSDLGYEQYF
TGCGCCAGCAGCTCCGACCTGGGTTACGAGCAGTACTTC
>TRBV27|medium-sized|-|TRBJ2-1
CASSLGVGSRNEQFF
TGTGCCAGCAGTTTGGGGGTTGGGTCCCGCAATGAGCAGTTCTTC